A single sample gave rise to the 22 T cell receptor beta chains below, sequenced in a study of blood T cell repertoires in COVID-19. The protocol was immunoSEQ multiplex PCR, while the TCRdb copy is restricted to in-frame clones and leaves out a portion. This repertoire shows fewer than 200,000 clones, approximately 90% found once; its top ten account for roughly 2%. Source material: peripheral blood. Receptors originate from a man between 18 and 29 years old who had recovered from COVID-19.

The chain uses TRBV10-3 and TRBJ2-7; D gene ambiguous. V was trimmed by 3 bases and J by 2 bases, leaving 14 bases between them. CDR1 and CDR2 (germline): ENHRY, SYGVKD. The CDR3 has 15 amino acids. Here the CDR3 DNA reads TGTGCCATCAGTGACGAAATAGCAGCCCCCTACGAGCAGTACTTC. As protein: CAISDEIAAPYEQYF.

The chain is built from TRBV19 and TRBJ1-1, with D possibly matching TRBD1 (6 bases). V shed 5 bases and J shed 1 base, with 14 bases lying between them. CDR3 length equals 15 residues. Germline CDR1 and CDR2: LNHDA and SQIVND (reference sequence). The CDR3 region is CASSPGTRSNTEAFF. CDR3 bases: TGTGCCAGTAGTCCGGGGACAAGGTCGAACACTGAAGCTTTCTTT. The variable domain in full, completed from reference TRBV19 and TRBJ1-1, reads DGGITQSPKYLFRKEGQNVTLSCEQNLNHDAMYWYRQDPGQGLRLIYYSQIVNDFQKGDIAEGYSVSREKKESFPLTVTSAQKNPTAFYLCASSPGTRSNTEAFFGQGTRLTVV.

This clone was seen a single time. V is TRBV24-1 and J is TRBJ1-1; a possible D gene is TRBD1 (5 bases). With 4 bases removed from V and 1 base from J, the gap between germline ends came to 12 bases. There are 15 residues in the CDR3. Germline-derived CDR1 and CDR2 are KGHDR and SFDVKD. The CDR3 DNA reads TGTGCCACCAGTGACCAACAGGAACCGAACACTGAAGCTTTCTTT. This gives the protein CATSDQQEPNTEAFF.

The rearrangement uses TRBV6-6 and TRBJ1-2, with 7 bases matching TRBD1. J gave up 2 bases and V 7 bases, and 10 bases lay outside the gene matches. The germline V gene encodes CDR1 MNHNY and CDR2 SVGAGI (reference sequence). The CDR3 spans 15 residues. The CDR3 DNA reads as TGTGCCAGCACCCTCGCGGACAGGTCGAACTATGGCTACACCTTC. Amino acids: CASTLADRSNYGYTF.

This clone was found once. The chain links TRBV9 to TRBJ2-1, with D maybe TRBD2 (6 bases). Germline V gene lookup returns CDR1 SGDLS and CDR2 YYNGEE. This CDR3 contains 15 residues. V lost 0 bases to trimming and J lost 4 bases, with 11 bases between them. CDR3 amino acids: CASSVAGESYNEQFF. In DNA form, the CDR3 reads TGTGCCAGCAGCGTAGCGGGAGAAAGTTACAATGAGCAGTTCTTC.

This clone occurred a few times. The rearrangement uses TRBV27 and TRBJ2-3, with 7 bases matching TRBD2. The CDR3 has 15 residues. CDR1 MNHEY and CDR2 SMNVEV come from the germline V gene (reference sequence). The V gene end was trimmed by 4 bases and the J gene end by 2 bases; junction bases not matched to a gene: 6. For the CDR3, the DNA is TGTGCCAGCAGTTATGGGGAGGGGACCACAGATACGCAGTATTTT. Amino acids: CASSYGEGTTDTQYF.

V is TRBV7-9 and J is TRBJ1-1; D not certain. Trimming pared 4 bases from V and 2 bases from J, leaving 8 bases between. Looked up from germline, CDR1 is SEHNR and CDR2 is FQNEAQ (reference sequence). The CDR3 runs 13 residues. The CDR3: CASSSQLNTEAFF. The CDR3 DNA reads TGTGCCAGCAGCTCACAGCTCAACACTGAAGCTTTCTTT.

This clone has just a few counts. The genes are TRBV27 and TRBJ2-1, with a possible D match to TRBD2 (5 bases). Germline V gene data show CDR1 as MNHEY and CDR2 as SMNVEV (reference sequence). This CDR3 is 15 amino acids long. With 6 bases removed from V and 3 bases from J, the gap between germline ends came to 15 bases. As DNA, the CDR3 is TGTGCCAGCAGCATGGACTGGAATCTCTACAATGAGCAGTTCTTC. Protein: CASSMDWNLYNEQFF.

The chain is built from TRBV19 and TRBJ2-2; 14 bases match TRBD2. The CDR3 sequence is 20 residues long. The junction had 17 bases not matched to a gene; V was cut back by 5 bases and J by 6 bases. CDR1 and CDR2 from the germline V gene are LNHDA and SQIVND (reference sequence). CDR3 in DNA: TGTGCCAGTAGTCCCATGACGCGGGGGGGACTAGCGGGAGAGGCCGGGGAGCTGTTTTTT. It codes for CASSPMTRGGLAGEAGELFF.

V usage is TRBV7-2 and J usage is TRBJ1-5; maybe TRBD1 (5 bases). Trimming took off 4 bases at V and 1 base at J, with 11 bases between the two ends. Germline values: CDR1 SGHTA, CDR2 FQGNSA. The CDR3 is 15 amino acids. This CDR3 reads CASSSGVGSNQPQHF. The CDR3 coding sequence is TGTGCCAGCAGCTCGGGGGTTGGGAGCAATCAGCCCCAGCATTTT.

The chain links TRBV27 to TRBJ1-1; TRBD1 aligns across 7 bases. The CDR3 consists of 13 residues. Germline CDR1 and CDR2: MNHEY and SMNVEV (reference sequence). The V gene end was trimmed by 4 bases and the J gene end by 5 bases; junction bases not matched to a gene: 4. The CDR3 region is CASSSLRGTEAFF. The CDR3 nucleotides read TGTGCCAGCAGTTCCCTCAGGGGGACTGAAGCTTTCTTT.

The chain joins TRBV6-5 to TRBJ1-6; 9 nucleotides agree with TRBD1. Losses at the gene ends were 4 bases for V and 6 bases for J; bases not matched to a gene: 7. The CDR3 loop spans 16 amino acids. Germline values: CDR1 MNHEY, CDR2 SVGAGI. The CDR3 here is CASSFGQGSANSPLHF. The CDR3, as DNA: TGTGCCAGCAGTTTCGGACAGGGGTCCGCTAATTCACCCCTCCACTTT.

The rearrangement uses TRBV4-1 and TRBJ2-7; 7 positions match TRBD1. Germline V lookup: CDR1 MGHRA, CDR2 YSYEKL. CDR3 length: 16 residues. After removal of 4 bases from V and 4 bases from J, the junction contained 13 bases not matched to a gene. The DNA of the CDR3 is TGCGCCAGCAGCCCCGGGGACAGTTCAAGGGGTTACGAGCAGTACTTC. Protein: CASSPGDSSRGYEQYF.

J is TRBJ2-6 and V is TRBV6-2 or TRBV6-3, with D perhaps matching TRBD1 (5 bases). This CDR3 comprises 17 residues. V lost 0 bases to trimming and J lost 0 bases, with 9 bases between them. CDR1 MNHEY and CDR2 SVGEGT come from the germline V gene. This CDR3 reads CASSYSGDSSGANVLTF. For the CDR3, the DNA is TGTGCCAGCAGTTACTCAGGAGACAGCTCTGGGGCCAACGTCCTGACTTTC.

The chain is built from TRBV29-1 and TRBJ2-5; the D is unclear. The CDR3 has 12 amino acids. V lost 4 bases and J lost 3, with 9 bases in between. Germline values: CDR1 SQVTM, CDR2 ANQGSEA. CDR3 bases: TGCAGCGTTGTTGGGCAGAAAGAGACCCAGTACTTC. Its protein product is CSVVGQKETQYF.

The chain carries TRBV14 and TRBJ2-5, with D perhaps TRBD1 (5 bases). Germline CDR1 reads SGHDN; CDR2 reads FVKESK. The CDR3 has 17 amino acids. Trimming shortened V by 1 base and J by 2 bases, and 17 bases separated the two germline ends. CDR3 protein: CASSQALTASYQETQYF. The DNA for the CDR3 is TGTGCCAGCAGCCAAGCCCTGACAGCGTCTTATCAAGAGACCCAGTACTTC.

This chain joins TRBV15 and TRBJ2-2; 7 bases agree with TRBD1. The germline V gene encodes CDR1 LNHNV and CDR2 YYDKDF (reference sequence). The V and J ends lost 3 bases and 6 bases, in that order; junction bases with no gene match: 13. CDR3 length: 17 amino acids. CDR3 region: CATSRNKLTGYAGELFF. DNA for the CDR3: TGTGCCACCAGCAGGAATAAGTTGACAGGGTACGCCGGGGAGCTGTTTTTT. The whole variable domain, remainder taken from reference TRBV15 and TRBJ2-2, is DAMVIQNPRYQVTQFGKPVTLSCSQTLNHNVMYWYQQKSSQAPKLLFHYYDKDFNNEADTPDNFQSRRPNTSFCFLDIRSPGLGDTAMYLCATSRNKLTGYAGELFFGEGSRLTVL.

CDR3: CASSQGTTGELYGYTF. The CDR3 region has the DNA TGCGCCAGCAGCCAGGGAACGACAGGGGAATTGTATGGCTACACCTTC. This chain uses TRBV4-3 with TRBJ1-2; 8 bases are a match to TRBD1. The germline gives CDR1 LGHNA, CDR2 YSLEER. The CDR3 is made up of 16 amino acids. V was clipped by 3 bases and J by 5 bases; unmatched bases: 11.

This chain links TRBV2 with TRBJ2-3; TRBD1 might be the D (6 bases). Germline V gives CDR1 SNHLY, CDR2 FYNNEI. V was pared by 1 base and J by 0 bases, with 17 bases between. The CDR3 has 18 residues. CDR3 bases: TGTGCCAGCAGTGAAGTGGTCTGGGGGCAGGCGAGCACAGATACGCAGTATTTT. Its protein product is CASSEVVWGQASTDTQYF.

The chain combines TRBV5-1 with TRBJ2-7; the D gene is possibly TRBD2 (7 bases). The CDR3 extends over 15 amino acids. V shed 2 bases and J shed 0 bases, with 12 bases lying between them. CDR1 is SGHRS, CDR2 YFSETQ, per germline. The CDR3 sequence is CASSFGRGASYEQYF. CDR3 coding DNA: TGCGCCAGCAGCTTTGGACGGGGGGCCTCCTACGAGCAGTACTTC.

This clone came up once. This chain connects TRBV13 to TRBJ2-6, with no clear D. Per germline, CDR1 PRHDT and CDR2 FYEKMQ (reference sequence). V lost 5 bases to trimming and J lost 1 base, with 12 bases between them. The CDR3 extends over 16 amino acids. In DNA form, the CDR3 reads TGTGCCAGCAGCCCCAGGCTCCCGTCTGGGGCCAACGTCCTGACTTTC. Protein: CASSPRLPSGANVLTF. The full variable domain, rest sourced from reference TRBV13 and TRBJ2-6, is AAGVIQSPRHLIKEKRETATLKCYPIPRHDTVYWYQQGPGQDPQFLISFYEKMQSDKGSIPDRFSAQQFSDYHSELNMSSLELGDSALYFCASSPRLPSGANVLTFGAGSRLTVL.

The chain couples TRBV7-9 to TRBJ1-3, with TRBD1 matching over 7 bases. CDR1 and CDR2 from the germline V gene are SEHNR and FQNEAQ (reference sequence). The CDR3 is made up of 18 amino acids. The J segment lost 0 bases and the V segment lost 5 bases, leaving 13 bases of the junction unmatched. The CDR3 DNA is TGTGCCAGCAGCAGGACCATGACAGGGACATACTCTGGAAACACCATATATTTT. This gives the protein CASSRTMTGTYSGNTIYF.